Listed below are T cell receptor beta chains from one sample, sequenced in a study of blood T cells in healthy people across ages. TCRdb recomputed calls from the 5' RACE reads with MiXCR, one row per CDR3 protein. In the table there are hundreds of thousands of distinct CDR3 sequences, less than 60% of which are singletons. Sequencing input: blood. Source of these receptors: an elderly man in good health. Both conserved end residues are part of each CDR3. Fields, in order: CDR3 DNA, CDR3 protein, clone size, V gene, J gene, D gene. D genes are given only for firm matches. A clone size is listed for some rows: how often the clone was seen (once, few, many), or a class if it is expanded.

CDR3nt: TGTGCCATCAGTGGGTCTCAAGGGAACGTCTACGAGCAGTACTTC
CDR3aa: CAISGSQGNVYEQYF
abundance: NA
v_gene: TRBV10-3
j_gene: TRBJ2-7
d_gene: NA

CDR3nt: TGTGCCAGCGGCTCCAAGAGTTGGGCGGAGACCCAGTACTTC
CDR3aa: CASGSKSWAETQYF
abundance: NA
v_gene: TRBV7-2
j_gene: TRBJ2-5
d_gene: NA

CDR3nt: TGCAGTGCCGCCGGCCTAGGATACAATGAGCAGTTCTTC
CDR3aa: CSAAGLGYNEQFF
abundance: NA
v_gene: TRBV20-1
j_gene: TRBJ2-1
d_gene: NA

CDR3nt: TGTGCCAGCAGCCTTCCCGAAGATGAGCAGTTCTTC
CDR3aa: CASSLPEDEQFF
abundance: NA
v_gene: TRBV5-6
j_gene: TRBJ2-1
d_gene: NA

CDR3nt: TGTGCCAGCAGCGTAGAGGGAATCAATGAGCAGTTCTTC
CDR3aa: CASSVEGINEQFF
abundance: few
v_gene: TRBV7-9
j_gene: TRBJ2-1
d_gene: NA

CDR3nt: TGTGCCAGCAGTGAATGGGGGGGGAACTATGGCTACACCTTC
CDR3aa: CASSEWGGNYGYTF
abundance: NA
v_gene: TRBV25-1
j_gene: TRBJ1-2
d_gene: NA

CDR3nt: TGTGCCAGCAGCCAATTGGATCGGTCTGGAAACACCATATATTTT
CDR3aa: CASSQLDRSGNTIYF
abundance: NA
v_gene: TRBV3-1
j_gene: TRBJ1-3
d_gene: NA

CDR3nt: TGTGCCATCAGTGACCTTAGCGGGGACACAGATACGCAGTATTTT
CDR3aa: CAISDLSGDTDTQYF
abundance: NA
v_gene: TRBV10-3
j_gene: TRBJ2-3
d_gene: TRBD2

CDR3nt: TGCGCCAGCAGTCGGGTGACTAGCATCGACGAGCAGTACTTC
CDR3aa: CASSRVTSIDEQYF
abundance: many
v_gene: TRBV5-1
j_gene: TRBJ2-7
d_gene: TRBD2

CDR3nt: TGCGCCAGCAGCCGCGGTTCACGGTCGGGAACCGGGGAGCTGTTTTTT
CDR3aa: CASSRGSRSGTGELFF
abundance: few
v_gene: TRBV5-1
j_gene: TRBJ2-2
d_gene: NA

CDR3nt: TGTGCCAGCAGCTTAGAGTTGGGGACGCGGTTCTTC
CDR3aa: CASSLELGTRFF
abundance: many
v_gene: TRBV7-2
j_gene: TRBJ2-1
d_gene: NA

CDR3nt: TGCAGTGCTCCCGATATGACAGGGGGTACCAGAGATGAGCAGTACTTC
CDR3aa: CSAPDMTGGTRDEQYF
abundance: few
v_gene: TRBV20-1
j_gene: TRBJ2-7
d_gene: TRBD1

CDR3nt: TGTGCCAGCAGTTTATTTTGGACTAGCGGGAGCCGCACAGATACGCAGTATTTT
CDR3aa: CASSLFWTSGSRTDTQYF
abundance: NA
v_gene: TRBV27
j_gene: TRBJ2-3
d_gene: TRBD2

CDR3nt: TGTGCCAGCAGTTTTGGGTCCAACCACAATGAGCAGTTCTTC
CDR3aa: CASSFGSNHNEQFF
abundance: many
v_gene: TRBV12-3/TRBV12-4
j_gene: TRBJ2-1
d_gene: NA

CDR3nt: TGTGCCGCACGGGGGGAAGCCGGGACAGGTTTTTACAATGAGCAGTTCTTC
CDR3aa: CAARGEAGTGFYNEQFF
abundance: few
v_gene: TRBV28
j_gene: TRBJ2-1
d_gene: NA

CDR3nt: TGTGCCAGCAGCTTAGCTAGACCAGGACAGGGGGCTGGCGATGAGCAGTTCTTC
CDR3aa: CASSLARPGQGAGDEQFF
abundance: many
v_gene: TRBV7-2
j_gene: TRBJ2-1
d_gene: TRBD1

CDR3nt: TGTGCCAGCAGTGGATCGGGACTAGGGGTGTTCTTC
CDR3aa: CASSGSGLGVFF
abundance: NA
v_gene: TRBV6-2/TRBV6-3
j_gene: TRBJ2-1
d_gene: TRBD2

CDR3nt: TGTGCCAGTTATAACCCTCCCATGAACACTGAAGCTTTCTTT
CDR3aa: CASYNPPMNTEAFF
abundance: NA
v_gene: TRBV6-5
j_gene: TRBJ1-1
d_gene: NA

CDR3nt: TGTGCCAGCAGTCTCCGCAGGGTGCCCGGGGAGCTGTTTTTT
CDR3aa: CASSLRRVPGELFF
abundance: NA
v_gene: TRBV27
j_gene: TRBJ2-2
d_gene: NA

CDR3nt: TGTGCCAGCAGCCTTCGGCTAGCGGGGACAGATACGCAGTATTTT
CDR3aa: CASSLRLAGTDTQYF
abundance: many
v_gene: TRBV7-2
j_gene: TRBJ2-3
d_gene: TRBD2

CDR3nt: TGTGCCAGCAGCTTAAGGCTAGCCCCCGACACCGGGGAGCTGTTTTTT
CDR3aa: CASSLRLAPDTGELFF
abundance: NA
v_gene: TRBV7-3
j_gene: TRBJ2-2
d_gene: NA

CDR3nt: TGCGCCAGCAGCCAAGATGGTGCGGGAGGGCCGTCAGATACGCAGTATTTT
CDR3aa: CASSQDGAGGPSDTQYF
abundance: many
v_gene: TRBV4-3
j_gene: TRBJ2-3
d_gene: TRBD2

CDR3nt: TGTGCCTGCAGCTTAGGGGGACTTCACAATGAGCAGTTCTTC
CDR3aa: CACSLGGLHNEQFF
abundance: NA
v_gene: TRBV7-9
j_gene: TRBJ2-1
d_gene: NA

CDR3nt: TGTGCCAGCAGCTTGCGGTGGGGACGTGGGGAGACCCAGTACTTC
CDR3aa: CASSLRWGRGETQYF
abundance: NA
v_gene: TRBV7-2
j_gene: TRBJ2-5
d_gene: NA

CDR3nt: TGCGCCAGCAGCTTGGGACTAAGTGATACCGGGGAGCTGTTTTTT
CDR3aa: CASSLGLSDTGELFF
abundance: few
v_gene: TRBV5-1
j_gene: TRBJ2-2
d_gene: NA

CDR3nt: TGTGCCAGCGAGGGGACTTCAGGTATGAACACTGAAGCTTTCTTT
CDR3aa: CASEGTSGMNTEAFF
abundance: NA
v_gene: TRBV6-5
j_gene: TRBJ1-1
d_gene: NA

CDR3nt: TGTGCCAGCAGCGTAAACTACGACTATGGCTACACCTTC
CDR3aa: CASSVNYDYGYTF
abundance: few
v_gene: TRBV7-2
j_gene: TRBJ1-2
d_gene: NA

CDR3nt: TGTGCCAGCAGGTCAGGGGGCACTTGGAACACTGAAGCTTTCTTT
CDR3aa: CASRSGGTWNTEAFF
abundance: NA
v_gene: TRBV28
j_gene: TRBJ1-1
d_gene: TRBD1

CDR3nt: TGTGCCAGCAGCTTGGTTATGGAGGAGCAGTACTTC
CDR3aa: CASSLVMEEQYF
abundance: few
v_gene: TRBV5-5
j_gene: TRBJ2-4
d_gene: NA

CDR3nt: TGCGCCAGCAGCTTCCAGGGAAATCTAGAGACCCAGTACTTC
CDR3aa: CASSFQGNLETQYF
abundance: few
v_gene: TRBV5-1
j_gene: TRBJ2-5
d_gene: NA

CDR3nt: TGTGCCAGCAGCTCTACAGGGCGTACTGAAGCTTTCTTT
CDR3aa: CASSSTGRTEAFF
abundance: many
v_gene: TRBV5-6
j_gene: TRBJ1-1
d_gene: NA

CDR3nt: TGTGCCAGCAGCTTACGGCTGGCCACTGAAGCTTTCTTT
CDR3aa: CASSLRLATEAFF
abundance: few
v_gene: TRBV7-2
j_gene: TRBJ1-1
d_gene: NA

CDR3nt: TGTGCCAGCAGATCGGGGACACAGGGGGATGCTTTCTTT
CDR3aa: CASRSGTQGDAFF
abundance: few
v_gene: TRBV6-2/TRBV6-3
j_gene: TRBJ1-1
d_gene: TRBD1

CDR3nt: TGTGCCAGCAGTGCAGGGGCCACAGATACGCAGTATTTT
CDR3aa: CASSAGATDTQYF
abundance: few
v_gene: TRBV28
j_gene: TRBJ2-3
d_gene: NA

CDR3nt: TGTGCCAGCAGCCAAGAAGAACTAGCGGGGGGGTTCTACGGGCAGTACTTC
CDR3aa: CASSQEELAGGFYGQYF
abundance: NA
v_gene: TRBV14
j_gene: TRBJ2-7
d_gene: TRBD2

CDR3nt: TGTGCCAGCAGATCGACGAGCGGGAGGTCTGATGAGCAGTTCTTC
CDR3aa: CASRSTSGRSDEQFF
abundance: few
v_gene: TRBV11-2
j_gene: TRBJ2-1
d_gene: TRBD2

CDR3nt: TGTGCCAGCGGCGGACTAGCGGGGAACAATGAGCAGTTCTTC
CDR3aa: CASGGLAGNNEQFF
abundance: NA
v_gene: TRBV3-1
j_gene: TRBJ2-1
d_gene: TRBD2

CDR3nt: TGTGCCAGCAGCTTAGGGACTAGCGGGCCGTATGAGCAGTTCTTC
CDR3aa: CASSLGTSGPYEQFF
abundance: NA
v_gene: TRBV7-9
j_gene: TRBJ2-1
d_gene: TRBD2

CDR3nt: TGCAGCGTTGAGTGGGGACTAGGGTTAAGTGAGCAGTACTTC
CDR3aa: CSVEWGLGLSEQYF
abundance: NA
v_gene: TRBV29-1
j_gene: TRBJ2-5
d_gene: TRBD2

CDR3nt: TGCGCCAGCAGCTTAACCGGGACAGGGAATAATGAGCAGTACTTC
CDR3aa: CASSLTGTGNNEQYF
abundance: NA
v_gene: TRBV5-1
j_gene: TRBJ2-5
d_gene: TRBD1

CDR3nt: TGCGCCAGCAGCTTGGACGGCACGGGCACAGATACGCAGTATTTT
CDR3aa: CASSLDGTGTDTQYF
abundance: many
v_gene: TRBV5-1
j_gene: TRBJ2-3
d_gene: NA